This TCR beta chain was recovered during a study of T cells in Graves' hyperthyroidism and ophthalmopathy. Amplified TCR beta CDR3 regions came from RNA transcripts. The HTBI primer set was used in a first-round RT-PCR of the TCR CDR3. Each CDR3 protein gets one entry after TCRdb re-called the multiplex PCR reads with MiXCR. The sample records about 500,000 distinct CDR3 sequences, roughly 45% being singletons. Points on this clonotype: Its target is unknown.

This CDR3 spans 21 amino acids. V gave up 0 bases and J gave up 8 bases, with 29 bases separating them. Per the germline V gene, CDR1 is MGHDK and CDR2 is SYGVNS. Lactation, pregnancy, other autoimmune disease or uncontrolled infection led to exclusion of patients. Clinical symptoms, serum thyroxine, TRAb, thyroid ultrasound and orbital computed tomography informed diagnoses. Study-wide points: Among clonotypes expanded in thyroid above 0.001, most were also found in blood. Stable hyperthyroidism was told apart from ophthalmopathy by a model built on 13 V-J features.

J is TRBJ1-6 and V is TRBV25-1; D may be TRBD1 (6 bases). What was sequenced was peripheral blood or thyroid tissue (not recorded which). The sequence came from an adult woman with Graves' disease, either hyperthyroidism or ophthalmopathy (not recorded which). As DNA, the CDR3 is TGTGCCAGCAGTGAATATGATTTTTATGTGGACAGCCCGATCATGGATTCACCCCTCCACTTT. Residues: CASSEYDFYVDSPIMDSPLHF.